The 25 T cell receptor beta chains given below trace back to one sample, sequenced in a study of CD8 T cells in ankylosing spondylitis. TCRdb analysed the 5' RACE reads with MiXCR anew, one entry per CDR3 protein. The table shows some 220,000 distinct CDR3 sequences, with roughly a tenth occurring only once. What was sequenced was blood, either unsorted or a sorted T cell fraction (not recorded which). The origin of the receptors is a male donor with ankylosing spondylitis or in good health (not recorded which).

The J gene is TRBJ2-5, the V gene TRBV6-1; D gene uncertain. Per germline, CDR1 MNHNS and CDR2 SASEGT. V was clipped by 2 bases and J by 7 bases, with 5 bases between them. The CDR3 has 11 residues. DNA of the CDR3: TGTGCCAGCAGTGAAATGGTGACCCAGTACTTC. This sequence encodes CASSEMVTQYF.

This clonotype was recorded many times. The chain couples TRBV5-1 to TRBJ1-1, with no clear D. CDR1 is SGHRS and CDR2 is YFSETQ in the germline V gene. Trimming shortened V by 1 base and J by 0 bases, and 10 bases separated the two germline ends. The CDR3 runs to 15 residues. The CDR3 DNA sequence: TGCGCCAGCAGCTTGAGGCCGGCGGTGAACACTGAAGCTTTCTTT. As protein: CASSLRPAVNTEAFF.

This clonotype turned up a few times. The chain recombines TRBV30 with TRBJ1-1, with D perhaps matching TRBD1 (5 bases). The CDR3 runs to 14 residues. The germline CDR1 and CDR2 sequences are GTSNPN and SVGIG (reference sequence). V lost 5 bases, J lost 0 bases, and 13 bases lay in between. CDR3 sequence: CAWLPKGMNTEAFF. The CDR3 DNA is TGTGCCTGGTTGCCGAAGGGGATGAACACTGAAGCTTTCTTT.

This clonotype was seen many times. The V call is TRBV12-3 or TRBV12-4, the J call TRBJ2-7; tentatively, D is TRBD1 (6 bases). CDR3 length: 14 amino acids. Trimming shortened V by 5 bases and J by 6 bases, and 17 bases separated the two germline ends. The CDR3 here is CASSPRGTSSEQYF. CDR3 nucleotides: TGTGCCAGCAGTCCTAGGGGGACCAGCAGCGAGCAGTACTTC.

The V and J genes are TRBV4-2 and TRBJ2-7; tentatively, D is TRBD1 (6 bases). Germline CDR1 reads LGHNA; CDR2 reads YNFKEQ. Trimming took 4 bases from V and 3 from J, leaving 25 bases between them. The CDR3 covers 18 residues. This CDR3 reads CASSRGLVGTEFSYEQYF. The CDR3 DNA is TGTGCCAGCAGCCGGGGGCTTGTAGGAACGGAGTTTAGCTACGAGCAGTACTTC.

The chain recombines TRBV11-3 with TRBJ2-5; tentatively, D is TRBD2 (6 bases). Deletions cut 5 bases from V and 6 bases from J, with 13 bases between. In germline, CDR1 is SGHNT, CDR2 YENEEA. This CDR3 comprises 13 residues. The CDR3 loop reads CASSAGTRQTQYF. The DNA for the CDR3 is TGTGCCAGCAGCGCGGGGACCCGGCAGACCCAGTACTTC.

This clonotype came up many times. The chain links TRBV29-1 to TRBJ1-3; D is unclear. The CDR3 totals 15 residues. The V and J ends lost 5 bases and 0 bases respectively, with 14 bases between them. Germline V gene data show CDR1 as SQVTM and CDR2 as ANQGSEA. The CDR3 here is CSVLSGMSSGNTIYF. In DNA, the CDR3 is TGCAGCGTTCTGTCAGGAATGAGCTCTGGAAACACCATATATTTT.

This clonotype occurred a few times. The rearrangement uses TRBV29-1 and TRBJ1-1, with a weak D call TRBD1 (6 bases). Germline CDR1 is SQVTM and CDR2 is ANQGSEA. The germline V and J ends were trimmed by 6 bases and 0 bases, with 20 bases remaining between them. The CDR3 loop spans 16 amino acids. The CDR3 here is CSVPQGGARMNTEAFF. The CDR3 DNA follows: TGCAGCGTCCCCCAAGGGGGGGCTCGGATGAACACTGAAGCTTTCTTT.

At least ten counts were recorded for this clonotype. This chain links TRBV20-1 with TRBJ2-5; 11 bases are a match to TRBD2. The CDR3 is made up of 15 amino acids. Per the germline V gene, CDR1 is DFQATT and CDR2 is SNEGSKA (reference sequence). Unmatched junction bases numbered 9, after V lost 5 bases and J lost 4 bases. The CDR3 protein is CSAASGLAVGETQYF. The CDR3 nucleotides read TGCAGTGCTGCCTCGGGACTAGCGGTGGGAGAGACCCAGTACTTC.

This clonotype has a count of ten or more. This chain joins TRBV6-1 and TRBJ2-7; the match to TRBD1 covers 7 bases. The CDR3 has 15 residues. V lost 7 bases to trimming and J lost 3 bases; unmatched junction nucleotides: 12. Germline V gives CDR1 MNHNS, CDR2 SASEGT. CDR3 in DNA: TGTGCCAGCAATAGAGACAGGGAATCACGCTACGAGCAGTACTTC. This encodes CASNRDRESRYEQYF.

This clonotype was seen ten or more times. The chain is built from TRBV20-1 and TRBJ2-3, with 13 bases identical to TRBD2. The CDR3 covers 18 residues. Germline V lookup: CDR1 DFQATT, CDR2 SNEGSKA (reference sequence). V was pared by 5 bases and J by 2 bases, with 13 bases of the junction left unmatched. Written as DNA, the CDR3 is TGCAGTGCTCTCTCCTTGGGACTAGCGGGGCAACCCACAGATACGCAGTATTTT. Protein: CSALSLGLAGQPTDTQYF.

A few counts support this clonotype. The rearrangement uses TRBV5-1 and TRBJ2-5, with TRBD1 matching 8 bases. The V and J ends lost 7 bases and 5 bases, in that order; junction bases with no gene match: 13. CDR3 size: 15 residues. Germline CDR1 is SGHRS and CDR2 is YFSETQ. Here the CDR3 reads CASAPTQGAGETQYF. The CDR3 DNA reads as TGCGCCAGCGCGCCGACCCAGGGGGCCGGGGAGACCCAGTACTTC. Full variable domain (remainder filled in from reference TRBV5-1 and TRBJ2-5): KAGVTQTPRYLIKTRGQQVTLSCSPISGHRSVSWYQQTPGQGLQFLFEYFSETQRNKGNFPGRFSGRQFSNSRSEMNVSTLELGDSALYLCASAPTQGAGETQYFGPGTRLLVL.

This clonotype turned up a few times. V and J are TRBV15 and TRBJ1-5; the D gene is possibly TRBD1 (5 bases). V dropped 0 bases and J dropped 4 bases, with 10 bases sitting between them. CDR1 LNHNV and CDR2 YYDKDF come from the germline V gene (reference sequence). The CDR3 spans 15 residues. CDR3 region: CATSRDGTGNQPQHF. DNA for the CDR3: TGTGCCACCAGCAGAGACGGGACGGGGAATCAGCCCCAGCATTTT.

This clonotype was detected many times. This chain connects TRBV18 to TRBJ2-7, with D unresolved. The germline V gene encodes CDR1 KGHSH and CDR2 LQKENI. The CDR3 extends over 14 amino acids. Trimming removed 6 bases at V and 0 bases at J, with 12 bases between. Written as DNA, the CDR3 is TGTGCCAGCTCGACCACCAGTTTCTCCTACGAGCAGTACTTC. Encoded protein: CASSTTSFSYEQYF.

The gene calls are TRBV7-7 and TRBJ2-7; 8 nucleotides match TRBD2. V was clipped by 3 bases and J by 1 base; unmatched bases: 5. The CDR3 spans 15 residues. CDR1 and CDR2 (germline): SSHAT, FNYEAQ (reference sequence). CDR3 in amino acids: CASSLFSGNSYEQYF. The CDR3 DNA sequence: TGTGCCAGCAGCTTGTTTAGCGGGAATTCCTACGAGCAGTACTTC.

This clonotype came up many times. J is TRBJ2-3 and V is TRBV20-1, with 12 bases matching TRBD2. The CDR3 totals 14 residues. Germline-derived CDR1 and CDR2 are DFQATT and SNEGSKA (reference sequence). J gave up 1 base and V 6 bases, and 2 bases lay outside the gene matches. CDR3 residues: CSAWTSGGTDTQYF. The CDR3 nucleotides read TGCAGTGCCTGGACTAGCGGGGGCACAGATACGCAGTATTTT.

This clonotype was recorded at least ten times. The rearrangement uses TRBV30 and TRBJ1-3; unclear D gene. CDR3 length: 15 amino acids. The V and J ends lost 4 bases and 0 bases respectively, with 13 bases between them. Germline lookup yields CDR1 GTSNPN and CDR2 SVGIG (reference sequence). CDR3 amino acids: CAWKGRSTSGNTIYF. CDR3 in DNA: TGTGCCTGGAAAGGACGGTCGACCTCTGGAAACACCATATATTTT.

In this sample, this clonotype turned up many times. The chain has TRBV20-1 and TRBJ2-2; no clear D. Germline CDR1 is DFQATT and CDR2 is SNEGSKA (reference sequence). CDR3 size: 12 residues. Trimming pared 0 bases from V and 7 bases from J, leaving 6 bases between. This chain's CDR3 is CSARDSGGELFF. In DNA form, the CDR3 reads TGCAGTGCTAGAGATTCCGGCGGGGAGCTGTTTTTT.

This clonotype was observed many times. The chain couples TRBV10-3 to TRBJ1-1, with D possibly being TRBD1 (5 bases). Germline V gene lookup returns CDR1 ENHRY and CDR2 SYGVKD. V lost 0 bases and J lost 4, with 12 bases in between. The length of the CDR3 is 15 residues. The CDR3 nucleotides are TGTGCCATCAGTGAGTCTTTCTCGGGGCGCACTGAAGCTTTCTTT. Translating it yields CAISESFSGRTEAFF.

This clonotype was observed at least ten times. The chain employs TRBV7-6 and TRBJ2-5; D ambiguous. Looked up from germline, CDR1 is SGHVS and CDR2 is FNYEAQ. This CDR3 is built from 12 residues. The V end was cut by 2 bases, the J end by 5 bases, with 6 bases between. In nucleotides, the CDR3 is TGTGCCAGCAGCTTATATACGGAGACCCAGTACTTC. Its translation: CASSLYTETQYF.

This clonotype was observed many times. The chain carries TRBV20-1 and TRBJ2-1; possible D gene TRBD2, 5 bases. Germline V gene lookup returns CDR1 DFQATT and CDR2 SNEGSKA (reference sequence). The CDR3 spans 16 residues. V was pared by 1 base and J by 2 bases, with 15 bases between. This CDR3 is CSARAGGGLAYNEQFF. The CDR3 region has the DNA TGCAGTGCTAGAGCAGGAGGAGGCTTGGCCTACAATGAGCAGTTCTTC.

This clonotype was seen only a few times. This sequence joins TRBV6-6 and TRBJ1-2; 10 bases fit TRBD1. V dropped 5 bases and J dropped 10; count of bases not matched to a gene: 4. The CDR3 is 12 residues long. The germline CDR1 and CDR2 sequences are MNHNY and SVGAGI (reference sequence). The CDR3 DNA is TGTGCCAGCAGTCCGGGACAGGGGTCCTACACCTTC. Translation gives CASSPGQGSYTF.

The chain uses TRBV5-6 and TRBJ2-3; D call uncertain. Germline-derived CDR1 and CDR2 are SGHDT and YYEEEE. V lost 0 bases to trimming and J lost 5 bases, with 13 bases between them. CDR3 length: 15 amino acids. CDR3 in amino acids: CASSLARGEQDTQYF. The CDR3 DNA sequence: TGTGCCAGCAGCTTGGCTCGTGGAGAACAAGATACGCAGTATTTT.

CDR3 amino acids: CASSSDSWANVLTF. The CDR3 region has the DNA TGTGCCAGCAGCTCGGACAGTTGGGCCAACGTCCTGACTTTC. V usage is TRBV7-6 and J usage is TRBJ2-6, with D possibly being TRBD1 (6 bases). This CDR3 is built from 14 residues. CDR1 and CDR2 from the germline V gene are SGHVS and FNYEAQ. Trimming shortened V by 4 bases and J by 5 bases, and 9 bases separated the two germline ends.

In this sample, this clonotype turned up many times. The rearrangement links TRBV21-1 to TRBJ2-3; TRBD2, the D gene given by the table, was not confirmed from the DNA. TRBV21-1 is labeled a pseudogene. This CDR3 spans 18 amino acids. Here the CDR3 reads CASARGGRASSSTDTQYF. In DNA form, the CDR3 reads TGTGCCAGCGCAAGGGGCGGGAGGGCCTCTTCTAGCACAGATACGCAGTATTTT.